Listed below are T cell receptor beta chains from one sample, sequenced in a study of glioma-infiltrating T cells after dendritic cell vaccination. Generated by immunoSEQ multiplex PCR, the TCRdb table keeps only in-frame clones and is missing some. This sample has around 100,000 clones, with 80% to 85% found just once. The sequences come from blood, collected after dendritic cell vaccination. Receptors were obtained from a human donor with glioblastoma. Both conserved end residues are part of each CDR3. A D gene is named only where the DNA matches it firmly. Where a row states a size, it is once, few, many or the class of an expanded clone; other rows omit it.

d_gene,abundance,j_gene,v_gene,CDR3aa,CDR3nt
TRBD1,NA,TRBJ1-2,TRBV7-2,CASSARDRNYGYTF,TGTGCCAGCAGCGCGCGGGACAGAAACTATGGCTACACCTTC
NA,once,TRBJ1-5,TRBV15,CATGTINNQPQHF,TGTGCCACCGGAACTATCAATAATCAGCCCCAGCATTTT
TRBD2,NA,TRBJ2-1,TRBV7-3,CASSLTTSGAYNEQFF,TGTGCCAGCAGCTTAACCACTAGCGGAGCCTACAATGAGCAGTTCTTC
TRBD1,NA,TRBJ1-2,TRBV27,CASSSYGDSYGYTF,TGTGCCAGCAGTTCTTATGGGGACAGCTATGGCTACACCTTC
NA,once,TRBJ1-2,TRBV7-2,CASSSRGGYGYTF,TGTGCCAGCAGCTCCAGGGGCGGCTATGGCTACACCTTC
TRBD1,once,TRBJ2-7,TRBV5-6,CASSLGTGGGYEQYF,TGTGCCAGCAGCTTGGGGACAGGGGGCGGCTACGAGCAGTACTTC
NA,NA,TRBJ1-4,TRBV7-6,CAISGGRATNEKLFF,TGTGCCATCTCGGGGGGGAGGGCGACTAATGAAAAACTGTTTTTT
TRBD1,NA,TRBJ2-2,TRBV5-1,CASSQPQGAGTGELFF,TGCGCCAGCAGCCAACCACAGGGGGCGGGCACCGGGGAGCTGTTTTTT
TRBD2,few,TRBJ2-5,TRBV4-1,CASSQERPAGGETQYF,TGCGCCAGCAGCCAAGAGCGGCCCGCGGGGGGAGAGACCCAGTACTTC
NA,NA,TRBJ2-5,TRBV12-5,CASGPRGQETQYF,TGTGCTAGTGGCCCCCGCGGACAAGAGACCCAGTACTTC
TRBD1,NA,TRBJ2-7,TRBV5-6,CASTPGTGVEQYF,TGTGCCAGCACCCCGGGGACAGGGGTCGAGCAGTACTTC
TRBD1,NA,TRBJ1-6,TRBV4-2,CASSQEGQNMNSPLHF,TGTGCCAGCAGCCAAGAGGGACAGAATATGAATTCACCCCTCCACTTT
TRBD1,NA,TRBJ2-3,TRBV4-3,CASSHANTGGRTDTQYF,TGCGCCAGCAGCCACGCAAACACAGGGGGACGCACAGATACGCAGTATTTT
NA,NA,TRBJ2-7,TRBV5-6,CASSFTGTYEQYF,TGTGCCAGCAGCTTTACAGGGACCTACGAGCAGTACTTC
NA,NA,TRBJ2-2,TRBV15,CATSRDRLDTGELFF,TGTGCCACCAGCAGAGATCGACTAGACACCGGGGAGCTGTTTTTT
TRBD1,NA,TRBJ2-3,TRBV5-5,CASSLAGQFDTDTQYF,TGTGCCAGCAGCTTGGCGGGACAGTTCGACACAGATACGCAGTATTTT
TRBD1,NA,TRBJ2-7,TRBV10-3,CAISERGTGGSYEQYF,TGTGCCATCAGTGAAAGAGGGACAGGGGGATCCTACGAGCAGTACTTC
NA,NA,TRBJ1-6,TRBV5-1,CASSFRGLDSPLHF,TGCGCCAGCAGCTTCAGGGGCTTGGATTCACCCCTCCACTTT
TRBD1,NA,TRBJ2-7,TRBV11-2,CASRQGAHEQYF,TGTGCCAGCAGACAGGGGGCCCACGAGCAGTACTTC
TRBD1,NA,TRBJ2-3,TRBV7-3,CASSITGDTSTDTQYF,TGTGCCAGCAGTATTACAGGGGATACTAGCACAGATACGCAGTATTTT
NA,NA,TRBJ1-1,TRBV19,CASSPRASTEAFF,TGTGCCAGTAGTCCCAGGGCCTCCACTGAAGCTTTCTTT
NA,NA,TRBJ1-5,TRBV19,CASSRRDILNQPQHF,TGTGCCAGTAGTCGCCGGGACATCCTCAATCAGCCCCAGCATTTT
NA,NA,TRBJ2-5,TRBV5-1,CASSETVNQETQYF,TGCGCCAGCAGCGAAACTGTCAACCAAGAGACCCAGTACTTC
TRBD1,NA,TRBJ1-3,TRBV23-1,CASSRNLSSTGVGNTIYF,TGCGCCAGCAGTCGGAATTTATCTTCCACAGGGGTTGGAAACACCATATATTTT
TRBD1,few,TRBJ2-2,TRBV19,CASSPTPGQGTGELFF,TGTGCCAGTAGCCCTACCCCGGGACAGGGGACGGGGGAGCTGTTTTTT
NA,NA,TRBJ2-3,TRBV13,CASSLGPADTDTQYF,TGTGCCAGCAGCTTAGGTCCAGCGGACACAGATACGCAGTATTTT
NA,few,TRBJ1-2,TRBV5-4,CASSLVGAGDGYTF,TGTGCCAGCAGCTTGGTGGGGGCCGGCGATGGCTACACCTTC
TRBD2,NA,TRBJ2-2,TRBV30,CAWSVLRGAGELFF,TGTGCCTGGAGTGTACTGCGGGGGGCCGGGGAGCTGTTTTTT